This entry describes one T cell receptor beta chain. In the original processing: Amplification from reference gene primers served as the basis for estimated nucleated cell counts. Measured with immunoSEQ multiplex PCR; TCRdb has only the in-frame clones, and not every one. V and J calls and clone size follow that table, whereas D and trimming were derived from the DNA. Seen here are about 360,000 clones, 80% to 90% observed once, and the top ten hold roughly 1.4%. Recovery among Cohort 3 donors was established by two negative PCRs, clearance, or symptom resolution. The entry originates in a study of blood T cell repertoires in COVID-19. V dropped 0 bases and J dropped 5 bases, with 10 bases sitting between them. CDR3 length equals 14 residues. The V gene's germline CDR1 is LGHNA and CDR2 YSLEER.

The clonotype originates from a man between 25 and 39 years old who had recovered from COVID-19. Sequenced input: PBMCs or T cells enriched from blood (not recorded which). The chain combines TRBV4-3 with TRBJ1-1; D perhaps matches TRBD1 (5 bases). CDR3 in amino acids: CASSQERGGTEAFF. The CDR3 DNA reads TGCGCCAGCAGCCAAGAAAGGGGTGGAACTGAAGCTTTCTTT.